What follows are 17 T cell receptor beta chains derived from one specimen sequenced in a study of blood T cell repertoires in COVID-19. Some clones are missing from TCRdb's copy, which holds only in-frame ones; the method was immunoSEQ multiplex PCR. The table records under 300,000 clones, 86% of them present only once. Sequenced: peripheral blood. The receptor set was obtained from a man older than 75 with acute or convalescent COVID-19.

The J gene is TRBJ1-2, the V gene TRBV5-1; D perhaps matches TRBD1 (6 bases). CDR3 length: 12 residues. Germline V lookup: CDR1 SGHRS, CDR2 YFSETQ. The V end was cut by 3 bases, the J end by 7 bases, with 10 bases between. CDR3 sequence: CASSSDRVGYTF. The CDR3 DNA reads as TGCGCCAGCAGCTCGGACAGAGTTGGCTACACCTTC.

The V call is TRBV27, the J call TRBJ1-1; D gene uncertain. Germline values: CDR1 MNHEY, CDR2 SMNVEV (reference sequence). V was pared by 3 bases and J by 4 bases, with 9 bases between. The CDR3 totals 13 residues. In DNA, the CDR3 is TGTGCCAGCAGTTTTATAGGCGGCACTGAAGCTTTCTTT. Translation: CASSFIGGTEAFF.

The V gene is TRBV15, the J gene TRBJ2-7; possibly TRBD1 for D (5 bases). Germline CDR1 and CDR2: LNHNV and YYDKDF (reference sequence). CDR3 size: 15 residues. The V end was cut by 2 bases, the J end by 2 bases, with 13 bases between. CDR3 nucleotides: TGTGCCACCAGCAGATCGTCGGGCAGGGCCTACGAGCAGTACTTC. Its translation is CATSRSSGRAYEQYF.

CDR3 coding DNA: TGTGCCAGCAGATCATACGGGACAGGGGACTACGAGCAGTACTTC. Protein product: CASRSYGTGDYEQYF. J is TRBJ2-7 and V is TRBV11-2, with 10 bases that match TRBD1. Germline V CDR1 and CDR2: SGHAT, FQNNGV. The CDR3 length is 15 residues. The junction had 8 bases not matched to a gene; V was cut back by 6 bases and J by 3 bases.

The chain is built from TRBV7-2 and TRBJ1-3; 8 bases match TRBD1. The junction had 8 bases not matched to a gene; V was cut back by 1 base and J by 0 bases. CDR1 is SGHTA and CDR2 is FQGNSA in the germline V gene. There are 18 residues in the CDR3. Here the CDR3 DNA reads TGTGCCAGCAGCTTAGGTCCCCCCGGGACAGGCTCTGGAAACACCATATATTTT. Its translation: CASSLGPPGTGSGNTIYF.

The V call is TRBV7-9, the J call TRBJ1-6, with D unresolved. Germline CDR1 reads SEHNR; CDR2 reads FQNEAQ (reference sequence). The CDR3 sequence is 12 residues long. V was pared by 4 bases and J by 9 bases, with 7 bases between. The CDR3 here is CASSSTSSPLHF. The CDR3 DNA follows: TGTGCCAGCAGCTCCACATCTTCACCCCTCCACTTT.

CDR3 protein: CASSLLAGLGDTQYF. CDR3 sequence (DNA): TGTGCCAGCAGCTTACTAGCGGGGCTGGGGGATACGCAGTATTTT. This chain connects TRBV7-9 to TRBJ2-3; TRBD2 matches at 9 bases. The V and J ends lost 2 bases and 6 bases, in that order; junction bases with no gene match: 6. This CDR3 has 15 amino acids. Germline V gives CDR1 SEHNR, CDR2 FQNEAQ (reference sequence).

The chain carries TRBV28 and TRBJ2-3; 9 nucleotides agree with TRBD1. This CDR3 contains 14 residues. CDR1 is MDHEN and CDR2 is SYDVKM in the germline V gene. With 2 bases clipped from V and 6 bases from J, the junction kept 3 bases outside the gene matches. The CDR3 sequence is CASSLRQGGDTQYF. The CDR3 bases are TGTGCCAGCAGTTTAAGACAGGGGGGGGATACGCAGTATTTT.

The V call is TRBV6-5, the J call TRBJ1-5; D is ambiguous. Trimming removed 5 bases at V and 8 bases at J, with 7 bases between. The germline CDR1 and CDR2 sequences are MNHEY and SVGAGI. This CDR3 comprises 11 residues. CDR3 amino acids: CASSQREPQHF. DNA for the CDR3: TGTGCCAGCAGTCAGCGTGAGCCCCAGCATTTT.

This clone was seen only a few times. The gene calls are TRBV5-1 and TRBJ2-2; 8 nucleotides align to TRBD1. The trim removed 0 bases at V and 7 bases at J, leaving 11 bases unmatched. The CDR3 loop spans 17 amino acids. The germline V gene encodes CDR1 SGHRS and CDR2 YFSETQ. CDR3 sequence: CASSLEAGGSRVGELFF. For the CDR3, the DNA is TGCGCCAGCAGCTTGGAGGCAGGGGGCAGTCGGGTCGGGGAGCTGTTTTTT.

V and J are TRBV7-3 and TRBJ2-7; weak D call: TRBD2 (6 bases). The CDR3 consists of 14 residues. CDR1 and CDR2 from the germline V gene are SGHTA and FQGTGA. Trimming left V 5 bases short and J 2 bases short, with 13 bases between. The CDR3 region is CASSITTGAYEQYF. CDR3 nucleotides: TGTGCCAGCAGCATTACCACGGGAGCCTACGAGCAGTACTTC.

This chain uses TRBV3-1 (or the pseudogene TRBV3-2) with TRBJ2-7, with TRBD1 matching 8 bases. The CDR3 length is 13 residues. Germline loops: CDR1 LGHDT, CDR2 YNNKEL (reference sequence). V shed 9 bases and J 7 bases; nucleotides not matched to a gene: 11. In DNA form, the CDR3 reads TGTGCCAGTGGGCAGGTGGGGACAGGTGAGCAGTACTTC. Its protein product is CASGQVGTGEQYF.

The rearrangement uses TRBV7-9 and TRBJ2-7, with a possible D match to TRBD1 (6 bases). Trimming took off 1 base at V and 3 bases at J, with 7 bases between the two ends. CDR3 length: 13 residues. The germline CDR1 and CDR2 sequences are SEHNR and FQNEAQ (reference sequence). Here the CDR3 reads CASSLGTVYEQYF. For the CDR3, the DNA is TGTGCCAGCAGCTTAGGGACAGTCTACGAGCAGTACTTC.

A remark on this clone: Distinct nucleotide sequences in the sample also encode this CDR3. The chain recombines TRBV3-1 (or the pseudogene TRBV3-2) with TRBJ2-4; no firm D call. The CDR3 consists of 15 residues. CDR1 LGHDT and CDR2 YNNKEL come from the germline V gene (reference sequence). V was cut by 0 bases and J by 0 bases, with 6 bases left in between. The CDR3 region has the DNA TGTGCCAGCAGCCAAGATGGGCTAGCCAAAAACATTCAGTACTTC. Protein: CASSQDGLAKNIQYF.

This chain uses TRBV6-5 with TRBJ1-4; D is undetermined. The CDR3 is 14 amino acids. Germline values: CDR1 MNHEY, CDR2 SVGAGI. V was trimmed by 4 bases and J by 0 bases, leaving 6 bases between them. The DNA of the CDR3 is TGTGCCAGCAGTTTAAATCCAACTAATGAAAAACTGTTTTTT. It codes for CASSLNPTNEKLFF.

This clone occurred a few times. V and J are TRBV28 and TRBJ1-1; D gene ambiguous. Looked up from germline, CDR1 is MDHEN and CDR2 is SYDVKM. V lost 2 bases and J lost 5, with 12 bases in between. This CDR3 is 14 amino acids long. The CDR3 nucleotides are TGTGCCAGCAGTTTAAGGTTCTCAGGAACTGAAGCTTTCTTT. As protein: CASSLRFSGTEAFF.

The chain uses TRBV28 and TRBJ1-2, with 7 bases identical to TRBD1. The J segment lost 4 bases and the V segment lost 4 bases, leaving 18 bases of the junction unmatched. The CDR3 contains 18 residues. Germline loops: CDR1 MDHEN, CDR2 SYDVKM. This CDR3 reads CASSSRYTPGTAPYGYTF. CDR3 sequence (DNA): TGTGCCAGCAGTTCGCGTTATACCCCCGGGACAGCTCCCTATGGCTACACCTTC.